A selection of T cell receptor beta chains follows, all from one sample in a study of T cells after yellow fever vaccination. TCRdb called the 5' RACE reads again in MiXCR, with one record for every CDR3 protein. The table lists 300,000 to 350,000 distinct CDR3 sequences, almost 4% of them singletons. The material was PBMCs, obtained 5 days after the yellow fever booster vaccination. The receptors come from a man aged 18 to 29 who received the YFV17D yellow fever vaccine. CDR3s leave out the opening cysteine and the closing phenylalanine or tryptophan. A row's size may be missing; if present it is once, few, many or a size class.

size	V	J	CDR3
many	TRBV7-8	TRBJ2-7	ASSSIEAGSYEQY
few	TRBV15	TRBJ1-6	ATSRGESYNSPLH
few	TRBV7-9	TRBJ1-2	ASSPSPPARDYGYT
NA	TRBV20-1	TRBJ2-1	SARDQGMVNEQF
NA	TRBV6-2/TRBV6-3	TRBJ2-3	ASRSRGIWY
many	TRBV7-2	TRBJ2-2	ASSLAGQGFGELF
NA	TRBV29-1	TRBJ1-2	SVLSLPHYGYT
few	TRBV6-5	TRBJ2-2	ASSYGPHRGSTGELF
many	TRBV10-2	TRBJ2-7	ASMVSGLESPYEQY
few	TRBV20-1	TRBJ2-3	SGQGARVDTQY
few	TRBV12-3/TRBV12-4	TRBJ2-3	ASSFDVPPTDTQY
few	TRBV4-1	TRBJ1-5	ASSQVGPGGSGQPQH
few	TRBV12-3/TRBV12-4	TRBJ1-5	ASSSPSTGQPQH
few	TRBV4-2	TRBJ1-1	ASSQEGGAWTEAF